This T cell receptor beta chain was recorded in a study of control samples from healthy donors and cancer patients. V was clipped by 8 bases and J by 4 bases, with 17 bases between them. The CDR3 is 15 amino acids. Germline V gene lookup returns CDR1 MNHEY and CDR2 SVGAGI. Data came from immunoSEQ multiplex PCR; TCRdb stores just in-frame clones and leaves some out. Of around 29,000 clones detected, roughly 85% appear once; the ten largest clones hold under 25%. The specimen sequenced was PBMCs. This chain uses TRBV6-5 with TRBJ1-4; D not resolved. The source is a man between 60 and 70 years old with head and neck cancer. DNA of the CDR3: TGTGCCAGCGGGTTGAAGTGGGATTATAATGAAAAACTGTTTTTT. Residues: CASGLKWDYNEKLFF.